This TCR beta chain derives from a study of long-term antiretroviral therapy in people with HIV. Whole-study results and caveats: Regardless of time point, clones expanded before ART dominated the repertoire.

Trimming took off 0 bases at V and 6 bases at J, with 14 bases between the two ends. CDR1 SGHTA and CDR2 FQGNSA come from the germline V gene. The CDR3 spans 15 residues. People in the study who had HIV all got their treatment in the United States. In its sample, this clone was seen a few times. Its antigen is not known. Researchers report immunoSEQ v3.0 was run at survey level. Per-sample targets for sequencing were 40,000-50,000 T-cell genomes. Data came from immunoSEQ multiplex PCR; TCRdb stores just in-frame clones and leaves some out. This sample carries around 20,000 clones, around three quarters of them seen once, and the ten largest clones take 6.9%.

The TCR sequence derives from a man aged 50 or older with HIV. The rearrangement uses TRBV7-2 and TRBJ1-2, with D maybe TRBD1 (5 bases). The sequences come from unsorted PBMCs, collected 2.2 years after starting antiretroviral therapy. In DNA, the CDR3 is TGTGCCAGCAGCTTAGCGACGGCAGGGAGACATGGCTACACCTTC. It translates to CASSLATAGRHGYTF.